This T cell receptor beta chain emerged from a study of blood T cells in healthy people across ages. Turning to the study itself: For every two T cells, template switching captured about one barcoded beta molecule. General observations from the study: Diversity of TCR beta per million T cells declined in a roughly linear way with age.

Then a second PCR, running roughly 7 to 11 cycles, was carried out with a sample-barcoded 5' primer and a J-beta primer mix. No fewer than 3 million CDR3-containing paired-end reads came from each sample. One entry per CDR3 protein, called by TCRdb with MiXCR from the 5' RACE reads. Among about 1.4 million distinct CDR3 sequences listed, around 59% were seen once. With regard to this clonotype: What it recognizes is unknown.

Extractions gave at least 5 micrograms of total RNA per sample. V lost 4 bases to trimming and J lost 0 bases, with 11 bases between them. CDR1 is MGHRA and CDR2 is YSYEKL in the germline V gene. The CDR3 is made up of 15 amino acids. The receptor comes from a man aged 18 to 30 in good health. The sequencing sample was made of blood. This sequence joins TRBV4-1 and TRBJ2-3, with D uncertain. CDR3 in DNA: TGCGCCAGCAGCCTCAAGCCTTTGAGCACAGATACGCAGTATTTT. It codes for CASSLKPLSTDTQYF.